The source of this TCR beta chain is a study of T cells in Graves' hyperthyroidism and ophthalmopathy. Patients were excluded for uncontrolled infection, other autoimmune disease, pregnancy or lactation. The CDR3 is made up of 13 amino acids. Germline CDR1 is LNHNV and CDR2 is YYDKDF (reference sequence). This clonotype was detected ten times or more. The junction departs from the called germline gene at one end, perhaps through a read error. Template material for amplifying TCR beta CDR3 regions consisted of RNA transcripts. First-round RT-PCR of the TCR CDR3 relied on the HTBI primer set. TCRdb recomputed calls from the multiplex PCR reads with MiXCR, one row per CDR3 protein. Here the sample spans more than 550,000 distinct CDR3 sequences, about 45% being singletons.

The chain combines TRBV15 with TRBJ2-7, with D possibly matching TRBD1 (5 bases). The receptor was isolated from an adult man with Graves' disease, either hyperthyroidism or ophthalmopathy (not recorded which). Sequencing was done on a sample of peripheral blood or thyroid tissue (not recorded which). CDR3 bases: TGCGCCACCAGCAGAGACAGAAGCTACGAGCAGTACTTC. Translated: CATSRDRSYEQYF.